This TCR beta chain was recorded in a study of blood T cells in healthy people across ages. The authors ran a second PCR of about 6 to 11 cycles using a sample-barcoded 5' primer and a J-beta primer mix. Each of the samples gave a minimum of 2.5 million paired-end reads that contained CDR3. MiXCR, run by TCRdb on the 5' RACE reads, gives a single entry per CDR3 protein. The table includes fewer than 2,000,000 distinct CDR3 sequences, about two fifths detected once. Trimming removed 4 bases at V and 0 bases at J, with 16 bases between. Germline V CDR1 and CDR2: SGHAT, FQNNGV. The CDR3 runs to 16 residues. Donors were systemically healthy Caucasian individuals from Russia aged roughly 6 to 100 years.

The source material was blood. The clonotype originates from a human donor in good health. This chain links TRBV11-2 with TRBJ2-7, with D maybe TRBD2 (6 bases). The CDR3 is CASSSHLEGSSYEQYF. The CDR3, as DNA: TGTGCCAGCAGCTCACACCTGGAGGGGAGCTCCTACGAGCAGTACTTC.